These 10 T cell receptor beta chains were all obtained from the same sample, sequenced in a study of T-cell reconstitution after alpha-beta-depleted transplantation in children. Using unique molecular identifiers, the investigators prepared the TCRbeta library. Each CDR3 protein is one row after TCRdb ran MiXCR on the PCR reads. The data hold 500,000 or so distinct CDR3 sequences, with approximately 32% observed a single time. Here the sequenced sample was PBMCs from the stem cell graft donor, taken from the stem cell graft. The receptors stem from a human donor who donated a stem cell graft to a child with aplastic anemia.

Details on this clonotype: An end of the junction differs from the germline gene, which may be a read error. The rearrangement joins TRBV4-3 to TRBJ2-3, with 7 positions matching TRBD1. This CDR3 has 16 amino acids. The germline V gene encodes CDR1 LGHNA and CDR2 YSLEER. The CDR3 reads CASRHLTGTGTDTQYF. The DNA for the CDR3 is TGCGCCAGCCGCCACCTGACAGGGACGGGCACAGATACGCAGTATTTT.

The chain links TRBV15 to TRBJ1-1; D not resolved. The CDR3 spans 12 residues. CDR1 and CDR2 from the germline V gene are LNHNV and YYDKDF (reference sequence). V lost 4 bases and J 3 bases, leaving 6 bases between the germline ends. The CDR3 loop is CATSKGYTEAFF. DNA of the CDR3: TGTGCCACCAGCAAAGGGTACACTGAAGCTTTCTTT.

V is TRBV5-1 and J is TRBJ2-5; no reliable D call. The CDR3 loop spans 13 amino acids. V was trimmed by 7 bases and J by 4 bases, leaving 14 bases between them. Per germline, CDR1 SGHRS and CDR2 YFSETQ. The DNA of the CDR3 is TGCGCCAGCCGGTACGAGTTAAGAGAGACCCAGTACTTC. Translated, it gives CASRYELRETQYF.

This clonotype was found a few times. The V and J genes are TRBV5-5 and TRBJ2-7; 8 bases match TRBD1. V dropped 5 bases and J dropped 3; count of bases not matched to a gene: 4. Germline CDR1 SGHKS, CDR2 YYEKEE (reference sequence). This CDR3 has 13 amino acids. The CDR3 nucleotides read TGTGCCAGCAGTCCGACAGGGGACTACGAGCAGTACTTC. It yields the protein CASSPTGDYEQYF. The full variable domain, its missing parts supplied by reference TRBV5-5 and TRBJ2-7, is DAGVTQSPTHLIKTRGQQVTLRCSPISGHKSVSWYQQVLGQGPQFIFQYYEKEERGRGNFPDRFSARQFPNYSSELNVNALLLGDSALYLCASSPTGDYEQYFGPGTRLTVT.

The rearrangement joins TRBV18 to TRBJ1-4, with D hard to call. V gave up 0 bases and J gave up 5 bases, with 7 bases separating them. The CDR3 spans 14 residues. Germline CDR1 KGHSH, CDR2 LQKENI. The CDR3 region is CASSPPEINEKLFF. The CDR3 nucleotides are TGTGCCAGCTCACCACCGGAGATCAATGAAAAACTGTTTTTT.

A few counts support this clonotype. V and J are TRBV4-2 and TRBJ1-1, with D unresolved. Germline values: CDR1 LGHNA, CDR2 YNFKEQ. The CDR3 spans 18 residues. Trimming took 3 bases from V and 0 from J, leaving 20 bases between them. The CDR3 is CASSHSSARALLNTEAFF. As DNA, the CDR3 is TGTGCCAGCAGCCATTCCTCTGCGAGAGCCCTACTGAACACTGAAGCTTTCTTT.

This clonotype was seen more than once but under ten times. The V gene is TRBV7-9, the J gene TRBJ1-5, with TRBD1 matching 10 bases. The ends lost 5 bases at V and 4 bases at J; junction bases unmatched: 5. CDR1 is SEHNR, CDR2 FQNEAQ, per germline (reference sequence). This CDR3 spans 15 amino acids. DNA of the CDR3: TGTGCCAGCAGCGGGACAGGGGAAGCGAATCAGCCCCAGCATTTT. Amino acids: CASSGTGEANQPQHF.

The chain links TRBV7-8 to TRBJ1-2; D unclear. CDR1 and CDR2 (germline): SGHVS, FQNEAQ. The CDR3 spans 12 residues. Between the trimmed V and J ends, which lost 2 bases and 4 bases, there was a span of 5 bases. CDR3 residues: CASSLSAYGYTF. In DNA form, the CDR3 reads TGTGCCAGCAGCTTATCTGCCTATGGCTACACCTTC.

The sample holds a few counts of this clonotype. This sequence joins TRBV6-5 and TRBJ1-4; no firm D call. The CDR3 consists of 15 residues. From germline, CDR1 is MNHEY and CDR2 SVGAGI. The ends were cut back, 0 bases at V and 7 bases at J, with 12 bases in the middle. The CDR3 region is CASSYSTGPAEKLFF. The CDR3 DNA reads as TGTGCCAGCAGTTACTCGACTGGGCCCGCTGAAAAACTGTTTTTT.

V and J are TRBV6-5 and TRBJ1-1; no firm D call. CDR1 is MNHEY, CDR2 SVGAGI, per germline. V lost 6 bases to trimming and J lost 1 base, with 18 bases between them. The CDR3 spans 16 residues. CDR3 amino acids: CASRLLGIGENTEAFF. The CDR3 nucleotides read TGTGCCAGCAGACTGCTAGGGATCGGCGAGAACACTGAAGCTTTCTTT.